This T cell receptor beta chain was captured by sequencing in a study of cytomegalovirus exposure and HLA in healthy donors. On the study more broadly: The roughly 100 million unique TCR beta sequences, from 150 million to 200 million T cells, were found by an earlier analysis.

Researchers ran the PCR with 60 Vbeta and 13 Jbeta primers. The data were produced by immunoSEQ multiplex PCR, yet TCRdb's version contains in-frame clones alone and is incomplete. The data contain fewer than 200,000 clones, approximately 77% of them singletons. The CDR3 has 15 residues. Germline CDR1 reads MRHNA; CDR2 reads SNTAGT. V lost 3 bases and J lost 2, with 10 bases in between. The sample comprised PBMCs. This clonotype was sampled from a male donor in good health and CMV-seropositive. The V gene is TRBV6-4, the J gene TRBJ2-2; tentative D call: TRBD2 (7 bases). The CDR3 DNA follows: TGTGCCAGCAGTGAACGCGGGGGCAACACCGGGGAGCTGTTTTTT. Protein: CASSERGGNTGELFF.